The rows below give T cell receptor beta chains drawn from one sample of a study of spatial heterogeneity in lung cancer. MiXCR was run by TCRdb on the 5' RACE reads, yielding one entry per CDR3 protein. This table has roughly 99,000 distinct CDR3 sequences, 15% to 20% appearing once. The starting material was PBMCs, obtained at follow-up. These receptor sequences come from a male donor with early-stage non-small cell lung cancer. Both conserved end residues are part of each CDR3. Fields, in order: CDR3 DNA, CDR3 protein, J gene, V gene, CDR3 length, D gene, clone size. The D gene is left open where the match is weak. A row's size may be missing; if present it is once, few, many or a size class.

TGTGCCATCAGCGCCGGACAGCCGAGGCCCTTCTATGGCTACACCTTC,CAISAGQPRPFYGYTF,TRBJ1-2,TRBV10-3,16,.,.
TGCAGTGCTAGGGCTAGCGGGAGGATCAACGAGCAGTACTTC,CSARASGRINEQYF,TRBJ2-7,TRBV20-1,14,TRBD2,.
TGTGCCAGCAGCCCCGTAACAGCTAACTATGGCTACACCTTC,CASSPVTANYGYTF,TRBJ1-2,TRBV4-2,14,.,many
TGTGCCAGTAGTATGGGACTGACTAGCGGGGGATTCAATGAGCAGTTCTTC,CASSMGLTSGGFNEQFF,TRBJ2-1,TRBV19,17,TRBD2,few
TGTGCCAGCAGCCCGATTAGCGTAGATACGCAGTATTTT,CASSPISVDTQYF,TRBJ2-3,TRBV3-1,13,.,few
TGTGCCAGCAGCGCACAAACCGACAGTTACACTGAAGCTTTCTTT,CASSAQTDSYTEAFF,TRBJ1-1,TRBV7-6,15,.,.
TGTGCCAGCAGCCAAGGTACTAGCCCCAATGGAGAGACCCAGTACTTC,CASSQGTSPNGETQYF,TRBJ2-5,TRBV3-1,16,.,few
TGTGCCAGTGTCGACGGGGTGGTTTACAATGAGCAGTTCTTC,CASVDGVVYNEQFF,TRBJ2-1,TRBV2,14,.,many
TGCGCCAGCAGCCTAAAACTCAGGGGAGACAGCTATGGCTACACCTTC,CASSLKLRGDSYGYTF,TRBJ1-2,TRBV5-1,16,.,.
TGTGCCAGCAGACCACCCCGCGGGAGTTACAATGAGCAGTTCTTC,CASRPPRGSYNEQFF,TRBJ2-1,TRBV6-5,15,TRBD2,few
TGTGCCAGCAGCTGGGGGCTTGGGACAGGGGAAGCTTTCTTT,CASSWGLGTGEAFF,TRBJ1-1,TRBV5-4,14,TRBD1,few
TGTGCCACCAGTGACCGGGTGAATCAGCCCCAGCATTTT,CATSDRVNQPQHF,TRBJ1-5,TRBV24-1,13,.,few
TGTGCCAGCAGCGCTAGCGGCACAGATACGCAGTATTTT,CASSASGTDTQYF,TRBJ2-3,TRBV7-3,13,.,many
TGTGCCAGCCTACGCGATAGCAATCAGCCCCAGCATTTT,CASLRDSNQPQHF,TRBJ1-5,TRBV2,13,.,.
TGCGCCAGCAGCCAAGATCGACAGGGGGGTCAGCCCCAGCATTTT,CASSQDRQGGQPQHF,TRBJ1-5,TRBV4-1,15,TRBD1,.
TGTGCCAGCTCACCACGAGGGGGTGGCACTGAAGCTTTCTTT,CASSPRGGGTEAFF,TRBJ1-1,TRBV18,14,.,few
TGTGCCACCAGCAGAGATCTTTCGGGGGCCAAAAACATTCAGTACTTC,CATSRDLSGAKNIQYF,TRBJ2-4,TRBV15,16,.,.
TGTGCCAGCAACCCTTGGACAGGGTCCTACGAGCAGTACTTC,CASNPWTGSYEQYF,TRBJ2-7,TRBV5-5,14,TRBD1,many
TGTGCCACCAGTGACCCACCTTTGGATACGCAGTATTTT,CATSDPPLDTQYF,TRBJ2-3,TRBV24-1,13,.,few
TGTGCCAGCAGTTTTAACAGAAACTATGGCTACACCTTC,CASSFNRNYGYTF,TRBJ1-2,TRBV12-3/TRBV12-4,13,.,once
TGTGCCAGCAGTAGGGTGGCAGCGGGGTATCTAAGCACAGATACGCAGTATTTT,CASSRVAAGYLSTDTQYF,TRBJ2-3,TRBV6-5,18,TRBD2,many
TGTGCCACCAGTGACCCTCAGACAGTTTCCGCCGAGCAGTACTTC,CATSDPQTVSAEQYF,TRBJ2-7,TRBV24-1,15,.,.
TGTGCCAGCAGCTTAGGGGGCGCCTATCTCGAGCAGTACTTC,CASSLGGAYLEQYF,TRBJ2-7,TRBV7-2,14,.,.
TGCAGTGCTCCGATACAGGGGGCGGGTGGCTACACCTTC,CSAPIQGAGGYTF,TRBJ1-2,TRBV20-1,13,TRBD1,.
TGCGCCAGCAGCTCGGGGACAGCGACCCCTAACTATGGCTACACCTTC,CASSSGTATPNYGYTF,TRBJ1-2,TRBV5-1,16,TRBD1,many
TGCGCCAGCAGCCCAAACCCGACAGGGGCAGGGACAGATACGCAGTATTTT,CASSPNPTGAGTDTQYF,TRBJ2-3,TRBV5-1,17,TRBD1,.
TGTGCCAGCAGCATGAATAGCGGGAGGGCCCATACGCAGTATTTT,CASSMNSGRAHTQYF,TRBJ2-3,TRBV11-1,15,TRBD2,few
TGTGCCATCAGTGAGCCGGCAGGAAGCCCGAAGGCGGGAGGCACAGATACGCAGTATTTT,CAISEPAGSPKAGGTDTQYF,TRBJ2-3,TRBV10-3,20,TRBD2,many
TGTGCCAGCAGCTTATCTCCTTCACCCCTCCACTTT,CASSLSPSPLHF,TRBJ1-6,TRBV7-2,12,.,few
TGTGCCAGCAGTTTCGGCTGGAACGAGCAGTACTTC,CASSFGWNEQYF,TRBJ2-7,TRBV12-3/TRBV12-4,12,.,many
TGCGCCAGCAGCCAACCTGACAGGGACTACAATGAGCAGTTCTTC,CASSQPDRDYNEQFF,TRBJ2-1,TRBV4-1,15,TRBD1,.
TGTGCCAGCTCACTAGAAGACGGGAGCTCCTACAATGAGCAGTTCTTC,CASSLEDGSSYNEQFF,TRBJ2-1,TRBV18,16,.,.
TGTGCCAGCAGCTTAGGGCCTAAGGGGGCGAAATCCCAAGAGACCCAGTACTTC,CASSLGPKGAKSQETQYF,TRBJ2-5,TRBV7-8,18,TRBD1,.
TGTGCCTGGAGCCCTCCGGACAGGAGGCTCACAGATACGCAGTATTTT,CAWSPPDRRLTDTQYF,TRBJ2-3,TRBV30,16,TRBD1,.
TGTGCCAGTAGTCCCCGGGACAGCCGGCAAAACATTCAGTACTTC,CASSPRDSRQNIQYF,TRBJ2-4,TRBV19,15,TRBD1,few
TGTGCCAGCTCACCACCACCGTTGGGAGGGGGTGAGCAGTTCTTC,CASSPPPLGGGEQFF,TRBJ2-1,TRBV18,15,.,.
TGTGCCAGCAGTTTCCTGGGGAATAGGGCCAAAAACATTCAGTACTTC,CASSFLGNRAKNIQYF,TRBJ2-4,TRBV6-2/TRBV6-3,16,.,few
TGCAGCGTTGAACGGGGTCAGAACACTGAAGCTTTCTTT,CSVERGQNTEAFF,TRBJ1-1,TRBV29-1,13,.,many
TGCAGTGCTAGAACGGTGGGCAGGGGGAACACTGAAGCTTTCTTT,CSARTVGRGNTEAFF,TRBJ1-1,TRBV20-1,15,.,.